Sequencing of this T cell receptor (beta chain) was carried out in a study of cytomegalovirus exposure and HLA in healthy donors. Study context: Sequencing of some 200 million T cells in an earlier analysis found 100 million to 140 million unique TCR beta sequences. Assignment to the Caucasian-associated ancestry cluster applied to more than 75% of the approximately 400 genotyped donors. Study findings and constraints: TCR beta chain V- and J-gene trimming was linked, in a later analysis, to a missense variant in DCLRE1C.

CDR1 and CDR2 (germline): SGHNT, YYREEE (reference sequence). V was trimmed by 10 bases and J by 4 bases, leaving 9 bases between them. The CDR3 runs 11 residues. 13 Jbeta primers and 60 Vbeta primers were used for the PCR. Only in-frame clones appear in the TCRdb table, and some are missing; sequencing was by immunoSEQ multiplex PCR. Seen here are about 160,000 clones, approximately 78% observed once, and the top ten hold approximately 7%. For this clone: What it binds is not known.

V gene TRBV5-4 combines with J gene TRBJ2-1, with D possibly TRBD2 on 6 matching bases. The sequenced sample was PBMCs. The receptor's source is a young woman in good health and CMV-seropositive. The CDR3 nucleotides are TGTGCCGCGGGACCGTACAATGAGCAGTTCTTC. Residues: CAAGPYNEQFF. Drawing the rest from reference TRBV5-4 and TRBJ2-1, the complete variable domain is ETGVTQSPTHLIKTRGQQVTLRCSSQSGHNTVSWYQQALGQGPQFIFQYYREEENGRGNFPPRFSGLQFPNYSSELNVNALELDDSALYLCAAGPYNEQFFGPGTRLTVL.